A selection of T cell receptor beta chains follows, all from one sample in a study of T cells after yellow fever vaccination. TCRdb analysed the 5' RACE reads with MiXCR anew, one entry per CDR3 protein. In the table there are about 260,000 distinct CDR3 sequences, around 3.5% of which are singletons. This material consisted of PBMCs, taken 15 days after the yellow fever booster vaccination. These receptors all stem from a man between 18 and 29 years old who received the YFV17D yellow fever vaccine. Each CDR3 is given with its conserved first and last residue. D genes are given only for firm matches. Clone size appears in some rows only: once, few, many, or a class for an expanded clone.

clone_size,v_call,j_call,d_call,cdr3_aa,cdr3_nt
many,TRBV4-1,TRBJ2-5,TRBD2,CASSQDSAGGRETQYF,TGCGCCAGCAGCCAAGATTCAGCGGGGGGGCGTGAGACCCAGTACTTC
.,TRBV30,TRBJ2-5,TRBD2,CAWRTSGVQETQYF,TGTGCCTGGAGGACTAGCGGGGTCCAAGAGACCCAGTACTTC
many,TRBV10-3,TRBJ2-3,TRBD2,CATVTSGGWDTQYF,TGTGCCACCGTGACTAGCGGGGGATGGGATACGCAGTATTTT
many,TRBV18,TRBJ2-3,.,CASSPQDTQYF,TGTGCCAGCTCACCGCAAGATACGCAGTATTTT
many,TRBV4-2,TRBJ2-5,.,CASSQGASSNRETQYF,TGTGCCAGCAGCCAAGGGGCTAGTAGTAATAGGGAGACCCAGTACTTC
many,TRBV20-1,TRBJ2-2,TRBD1,CSATGTGAANTGELFF,TGCAGTGCCACCGGGACAGGGGCCGCGAACACCGGGGAGCTGTTTTTT
many,TRBV20-1,TRBJ2-3,TRBD2,CSARVAGGPLDTQYF,TGCAGTGCTAGAGTGGCGGGGGGGCCGTTAGATACGCAGTATTTT
many,TRBV7-2,TRBJ2-5,.,CASSLGGAGGETQYF,TGTGCCAGCAGCTTGGGGGGCGCTGGTGGGGAGACCCAGTACTTC
many,TRBV6-2/TRBV6-3,TRBJ2-1,TRBD2,CASSYSRANSGGGWNEQFF,TGTGCCAGCAGTTACTCGAGGGCGAATTCGGGCGGGGGGTGGAATGAGCAGTTCTTC
many,TRBV4-1,TRBJ1-3,.,CASSQGALAGNTIYF,TGCGCCAGCAGCCAAGGGGCCCTGGCTGGAAACACCATATATTTT
many,TRBV5-6,TRBJ2-1,.,CASSPTTDRTNNEQFF,TGTGCCAGCAGCCCTACAACGGACAGGACTAACAATGAGCAGTTCTTC
many,TRBV10-3,TRBJ1-3,.,CAISESSASGNTIYF,TGTGCCATCAGTGAGTCGTCCGCCTCTGGAAACACCATATATTTT
many,TRBV5-1,TRBJ2-2,TRBD1,CASSSGTGGLGGELFF,TGCGCCAGCAGCTCGGGGACAGGGGGGCTCGGCGGGGAGCTGTTTTTT
few,TRBV20-1,TRBJ1-2,TRBD1,CSAKTGTAYGYTF,TGCAGTGCTAAAACCGGGACAGCCTATGGCTACACCTTC
.,TRBV5-1,TRBJ1-6,.,CASSLNSRYNSPLHF,TGCGCCAGCAGCTTGAACTCCCGGTATAATTCACCCCTCCACTTT